The clone carrying this TCR beta chain was found many times. Antigen specificity is unknown. This entry comes from a study of breast tumors, draining lymph nodes, adjacent tissues. Study outcomes and limitations: Findings are consistent with lymph node origin and intratumoral expansion of most tumor T cells. Data only fit, rather than demonstrated, lymph node origin of most tumor T cells. Tumors had less TCR diversity than lymph nodes, more than nontumor tissue. Compared with basal-like, luminal-like tumors shared significantly more repertoire with nontumor tissue.

TCRdb processed the multiplex PCR reads anew with MiXCR; each CDR3 protein has one entry. The data show approximately 150,000 distinct CDR3 sequences, 33% seen once. Samples came from axillary lymph nodes draining the breast cancer. The CDR3 contains 17 residues. The V gene end was trimmed by 2 bases and the J gene end by 0 bases; junction bases not matched to a gene: 5. Germline V gene lookup returns CDR1 MNHEY and CDR2 SVGAGI. This sequence joins TRBV6-5 and TRBJ2-1; 9 positions match TRBD2. The sequence was collected from a female donor with breast cancer. Some clones in this sample may be carry-over from other donors' samples. Sequencing input: axillary lymph node tissue. Written as DNA, the CDR3 is TGTGCCAGCAGTTACAGTGCGGGGGGGAGCTCCTACAATGAGCAGTTCTTC. Its translation: CASSYSAGGSSYNEQFF.